The present T cell receptor beta chain was sequenced within a study of blood T cell repertoires in COVID-19. Study-wide background: From T cells, B-cell-depleted T cells, or PBMCs came the material, which was cDNA or gDNA.

V lost 5 bases to trimming and J lost 1 base, with 14 bases between them. Germline CDR1 is LNHDA and CDR2 is SQIVND (reference sequence). This CDR3 is 15 amino acids long. Sequencing was performed with immunoSEQ multiplex PCR; in TCRdb, only in-frame clones are kept and a portion is missing. This table has about 94,000 clones, about nine tenths appearing once. Sequencing was carried out using peripheral blood. The chain carries TRBV19 and TRBJ1-1; unclear D gene. The receptor was derived from a woman of 80 years or more with acute or convalescent COVID-19. The CDR3 DNA sequence: TGTGCCAGTAGTCTTAGGGCGGGCTGGAACACTGAAGCTTTCTTT. Residues: CASSLRAGWNTEAFF.